This T cell receptor (beta chain) was identified in a study of blood T cell repertoires in COVID-19. In the original analysis: The authors estimated nucleated cell counts from reference gene primer amplification. This table comes from immunoSEQ multiplex PCR, and its TCRdb copy is limited to in-frame clones, with some not included. V and J calls and clone size follow that table, whereas D and trimming were derived from the DNA. The table includes some 340,000 clones, around 83% detected once. Germline lookup yields CDR1 SNHLY and CDR2 FYNNEI. This CDR3 is built from 14 residues. The ends lost 8 bases at V and 6 bases at J; junction bases unmatched: 11. Residents of 24 US areas, aged about 18 to 89 years, made up the participants. Cohort placement rested on clinical history that participants reported themselves. Cohort 3 recovery required two negative PCRs, clearance, or symptom resolution.

The sequenced material came from PBMCs or T cells enriched from blood (not recorded which). The genes are TRBV2 and TRBJ2-7; 9 bases line up with TRBD2. The sequence derives from a woman between 50 and 59 years old who had recovered from COVID-19. CDR3 sequence: CASLGGGAVSEQYF. The CDR3 DNA is TGTGCCAGCCTCGGCGGGGGGGCGGTGTCCGAGCAGTACTTC. The whole variable domain, remainder taken from reference TRBV2 and TRBJ2-7, is EPEVTQTPSHQVTQMGQEVILRCVPISNHLYFYWYRQILGQKVEFLVSFYNNEISEKSEIFDDQFSVERPDGSNFTLKIRSTKLEDSAMYFCASLGGGAVSEQYFGPGTRLTVT.